The clone carrying this T cell receptor beta chain was detected once. The table came from immunoSEQ multiplex PCR; TCRdb's copy has only in-frame clones and leaves some out. Seen here are around 260,000 clones, about nine tenths observed once, and the top ten hold 2.6%. One Seattle source followed patients from active infection through their disease course. These data originate in a study of blood T cell repertoires in COVID-19. Trimming took 3 bases from V and 6 from J; bases not matched to a gene: 13. The CDR3 has 18 residues. CDR1 is SNHLY, CDR2 FYNNEI, per germline. This chain connects TRBV2 to TRBJ2-4; 11 bases agree with TRBD1. Material for sequencing was peripheral blood. The origin of this receptor is a person aged 18 to 30 with COVID-19, enrolled during active disease. The CDR3 protein is CASSDRWVPGTGGNIQYF. In nucleotides, the CDR3 is TGTGCCAGCAGTGACCGTTGGGTACCGGGGACAGGGGGAAACATTCAGTACTTC. Full variable domain (missing parts from reference TRBV2 and TRBJ2-4): EPEVTQTPSHQVTQMGQEVILRCVPISNHLYFYWYRQILGQKVEFLVSFYNNEISEKSEIFDDQFSVERPDGSNFTLKIRSTKLEDSAMYFCASSDRWVPGTGGNIQYFGAGTRLSVL.